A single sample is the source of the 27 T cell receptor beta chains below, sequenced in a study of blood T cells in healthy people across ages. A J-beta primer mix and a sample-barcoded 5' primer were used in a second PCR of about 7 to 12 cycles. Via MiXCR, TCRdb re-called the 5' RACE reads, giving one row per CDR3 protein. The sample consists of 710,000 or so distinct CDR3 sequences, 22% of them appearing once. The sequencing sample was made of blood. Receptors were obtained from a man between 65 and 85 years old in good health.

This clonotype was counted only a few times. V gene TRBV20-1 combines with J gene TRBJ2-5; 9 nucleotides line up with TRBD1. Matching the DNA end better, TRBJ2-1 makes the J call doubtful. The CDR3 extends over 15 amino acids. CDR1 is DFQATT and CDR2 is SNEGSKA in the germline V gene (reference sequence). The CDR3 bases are TGCAGTGTTCCGAACCGGGACAGGGTATCATGGGAGCAGTTCTTC. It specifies CSVPNRDRVSWEQFF.

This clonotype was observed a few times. The CDR3: CASSLLLRANGYTF. In nucleotides, the CDR3 is TGTGCCAGCAGTTTATTGTTGCGGGCGAATGGCTACACCTTC. The chain links TRBV28 to TRBJ1-2; D is uncertain. V dropped 1 base and J dropped 6 bases, with 12 bases sitting between them. The CDR3 spans 14 residues. Germline assignment: CDR1 MDHEN and CDR2 SYDVKM.

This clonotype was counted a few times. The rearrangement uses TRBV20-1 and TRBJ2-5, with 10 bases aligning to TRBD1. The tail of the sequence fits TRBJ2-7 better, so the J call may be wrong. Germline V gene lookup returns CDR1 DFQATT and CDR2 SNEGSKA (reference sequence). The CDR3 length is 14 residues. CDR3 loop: CSARDRTGGYEQYF. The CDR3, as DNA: TGCAGTGCTAGAGACCGGACAGGGGGGTACGAGCAGTACTTC.

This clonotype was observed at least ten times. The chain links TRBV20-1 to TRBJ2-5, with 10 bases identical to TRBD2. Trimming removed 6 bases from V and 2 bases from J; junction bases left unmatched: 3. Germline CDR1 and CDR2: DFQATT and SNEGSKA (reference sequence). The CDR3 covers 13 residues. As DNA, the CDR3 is TGCAGTGCCAGTAGCGGGGGGCAAGAGACCCAGTACTTC. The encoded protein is CSASSGGQETQYF.

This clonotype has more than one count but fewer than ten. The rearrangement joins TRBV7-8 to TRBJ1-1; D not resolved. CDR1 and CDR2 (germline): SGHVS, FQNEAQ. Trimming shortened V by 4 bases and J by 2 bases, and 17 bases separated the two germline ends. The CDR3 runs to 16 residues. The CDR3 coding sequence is TGTGCCAGCAGCTCAAGACGGACTAGACTCAACACTGAAGCTTTCTTT. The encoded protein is CASSSRRTRLNTEAFF.

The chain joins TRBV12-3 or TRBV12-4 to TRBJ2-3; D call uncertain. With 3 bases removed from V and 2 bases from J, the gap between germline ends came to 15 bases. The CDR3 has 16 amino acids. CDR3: CASSLGLGSTTDTQYF. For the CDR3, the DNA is TGTGCCAGCAGTTTGGGTTTGGGTTCCACCACAGATACGCAGTATTTT.

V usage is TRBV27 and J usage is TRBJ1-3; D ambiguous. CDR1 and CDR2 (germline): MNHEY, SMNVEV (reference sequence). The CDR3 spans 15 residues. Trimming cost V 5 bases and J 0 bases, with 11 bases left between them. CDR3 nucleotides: TGTGCCAGCAGTATGGCAGCGAACTCTGGAAACACCATATATTTT. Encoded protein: CASSMAANSGNTIYF.

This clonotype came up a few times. In DNA, the CDR3 is TGCGCCAGCACCCGGGACTCATCAGATACGCAGTATTTT. Protein sequence: CASTRDSSDTQYF. The V gene is TRBV10-1, the J gene TRBJ2-3; D perhaps matches TRBD2 (6 bases). With 7 bases removed from V and 4 bases from J, the gap between germline ends came to 12 bases. This CDR3 comprises 13 residues. Germline loops: CDR1 WNHNN, CDR2 SYGVQD (reference sequence).

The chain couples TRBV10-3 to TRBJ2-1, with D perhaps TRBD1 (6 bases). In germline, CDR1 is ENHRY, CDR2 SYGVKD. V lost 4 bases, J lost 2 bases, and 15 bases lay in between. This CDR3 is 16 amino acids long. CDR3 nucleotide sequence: TGTGCCATCAGTGGACAACCGGGACAAACCTACAATGAGCAGTTCTTC. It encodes CAISGQPGQTYNEQFF.

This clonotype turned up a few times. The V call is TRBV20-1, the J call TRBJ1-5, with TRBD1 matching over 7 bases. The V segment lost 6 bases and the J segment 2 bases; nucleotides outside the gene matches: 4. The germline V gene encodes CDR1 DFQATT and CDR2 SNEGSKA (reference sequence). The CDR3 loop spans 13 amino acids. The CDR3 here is CSATGTGNQPQHF. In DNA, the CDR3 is TGCAGTGCCACCGGGACAGGCAATCAGCCCCAGCATTTT.

The CDR3 coding sequence is TGTGCCAGTAGTAAAGACCGGGATTTGGGAAACACTGAAGCTTTCTTT. This sequence encodes CASSKDRDLGNTEAFF. The V and J genes are TRBV19 and TRBJ1-1; unclear D gene. Germline CDR1 is LNHDA and CDR2 is SQIVND (reference sequence). This CDR3 comprises 16 residues. The V end lost 4 bases, the J end lost 2 bases, and 17 bases lay between the germline ends.

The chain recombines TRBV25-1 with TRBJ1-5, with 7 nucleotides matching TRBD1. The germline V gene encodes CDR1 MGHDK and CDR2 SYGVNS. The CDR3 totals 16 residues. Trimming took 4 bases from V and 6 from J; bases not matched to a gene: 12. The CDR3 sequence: CASSAGGGGGFQPQHF. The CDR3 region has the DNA TGTGCCAGCAGTGCCGGGGGGGGAGGGGGCTTTCAGCCCCAGCATTTT.

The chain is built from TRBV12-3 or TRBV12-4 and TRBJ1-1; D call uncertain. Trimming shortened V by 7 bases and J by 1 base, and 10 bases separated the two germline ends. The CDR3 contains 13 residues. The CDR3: CASTGRENTEAFF. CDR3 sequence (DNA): TGTGCCAGCACCGGACGGGAGAACACTGAAGCTTTCTTT.

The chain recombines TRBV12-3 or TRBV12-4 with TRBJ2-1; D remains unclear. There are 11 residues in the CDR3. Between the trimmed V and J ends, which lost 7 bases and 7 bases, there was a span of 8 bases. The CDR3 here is CASTTRNEQFF. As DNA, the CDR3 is TGTGCCAGCACTACGAGAAATGAGCAGTTCTTC.

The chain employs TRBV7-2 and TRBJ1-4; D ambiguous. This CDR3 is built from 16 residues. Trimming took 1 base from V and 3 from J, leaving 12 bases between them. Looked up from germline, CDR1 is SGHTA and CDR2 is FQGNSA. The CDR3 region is CASSLGRPRANEKLFF. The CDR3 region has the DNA TGTGCCAGCAGCTTAGGTCGGCCTAGAGCTAATGAAAAACTGTTTTTT.

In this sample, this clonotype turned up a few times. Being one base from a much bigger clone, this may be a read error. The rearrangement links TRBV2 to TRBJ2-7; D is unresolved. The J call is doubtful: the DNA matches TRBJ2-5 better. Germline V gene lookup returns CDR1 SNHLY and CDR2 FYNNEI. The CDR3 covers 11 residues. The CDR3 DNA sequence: TGTGCCAGCAAACTTCAAGAGACCCAGTACTTC. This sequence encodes CASKLQETQYF.

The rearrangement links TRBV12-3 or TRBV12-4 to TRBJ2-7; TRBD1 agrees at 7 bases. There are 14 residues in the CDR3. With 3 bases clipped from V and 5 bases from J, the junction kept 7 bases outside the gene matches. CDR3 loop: CASSLTGPWNEQYF. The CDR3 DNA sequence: TGTGCCAGCAGTTTGACAGGGCCTTGGAACGAGCAGTACTTC.

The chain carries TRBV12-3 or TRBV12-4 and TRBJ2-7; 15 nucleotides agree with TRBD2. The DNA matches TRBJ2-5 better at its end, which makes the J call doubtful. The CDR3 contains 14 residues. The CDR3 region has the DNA TGTGCCAGCAGGGGACTAGCGGGGGGAGAGACCCAGTACTTC. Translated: CASRGLAGGETQYF.

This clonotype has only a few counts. The CDR3 loop reads CASGLARQETQYF. Written as DNA, the CDR3 is TGTGCAAGCGGGCTAGCGAGACAAGAGACCCAGTACTTC. J is TRBJ2-5 and V is TRBV7-9; maybe TRBD2 (6 bases). Germline loops: CDR1 SEHNR, CDR2 FQNEAQ (reference sequence). The CDR3 contains 13 residues.

CDR3 DNA sequence: TGTGCCAGCTGTCGGCTTCTTGGGGCCCGGAACAACCTTAGCAATCAGCCCCAGCATTTT. Residues: CASCRLLGARNNLSNQPQHF. The chain employs TRBV6-4 and TRBJ1-5; the D gene is possibly TRBD1 (5 bases). The CDR3 consists of 20 residues. The germline V and J ends were trimmed by 8 bases and 0 bases, with 29 bases remaining between them. Germline V gene lookup returns CDR1 MRHNA and CDR2 SNTAGT.

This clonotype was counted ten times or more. This chain's CDR3 is CSAGESGQGRIEQFF. The DNA of the CDR3 is TGCAGTGCAGGGGAATCGGGACAGGGCCGGATTGAGCAGTTCTTC. The rearrangement uses TRBV20-1 and TRBJ2-5, with TRBD1 matching 9 bases. The end of the DNA fits TRBJ2-1 better, so the J call may be wrong. Germline loops: CDR1 DFQATT, CDR2 SNEGSKA (reference sequence). This CDR3 is 15 amino acids long.

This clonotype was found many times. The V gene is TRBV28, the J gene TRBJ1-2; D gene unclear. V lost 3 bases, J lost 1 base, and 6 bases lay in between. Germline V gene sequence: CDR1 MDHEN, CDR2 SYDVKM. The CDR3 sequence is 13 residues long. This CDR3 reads CASSFSLNYGYTF. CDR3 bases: TGTGCCAGCAGTTTTTCCCTTAACTATGGCTACACCTTC.

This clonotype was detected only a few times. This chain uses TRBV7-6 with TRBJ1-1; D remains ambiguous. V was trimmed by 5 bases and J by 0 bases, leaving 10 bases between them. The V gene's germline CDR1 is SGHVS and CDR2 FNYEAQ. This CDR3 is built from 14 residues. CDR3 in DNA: TGTGCCAGCAGCAAAGAGGTGATGAACACTGAAGCTTTCTTT. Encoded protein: CASSKEVMNTEAFF.

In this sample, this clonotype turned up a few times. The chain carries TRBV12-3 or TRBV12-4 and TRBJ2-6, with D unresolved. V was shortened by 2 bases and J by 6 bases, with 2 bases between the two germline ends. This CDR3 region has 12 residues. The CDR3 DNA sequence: TGTGCCAGCAGTTTAATGGCCAACGTCCTGACTTTC. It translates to CASSLMANVLTF.

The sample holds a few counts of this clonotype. The CDR3 nucleotides are TGTGCCAGCATAGGGACAGGGACATCGTACGAGCAGTACTTC. Its translation is CASIGTGTSYEQYF. The genes are TRBV6-5 and TRBJ2-7; 9 bases fit TRBD1. CDR1 is MNHEY and CDR2 is SVGAGI in the germline V gene. CDR3 length equals 14 residues. The ends lost 7 bases at V and 4 bases at J; junction bases unmatched: 8.

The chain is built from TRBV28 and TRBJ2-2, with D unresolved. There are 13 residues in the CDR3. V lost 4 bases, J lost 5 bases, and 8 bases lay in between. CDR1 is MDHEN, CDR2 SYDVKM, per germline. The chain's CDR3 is CASSSAGTGELFF. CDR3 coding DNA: TGTGCCAGCAGTTCAGCCGGGACCGGGGAGCTGTTTTTT.

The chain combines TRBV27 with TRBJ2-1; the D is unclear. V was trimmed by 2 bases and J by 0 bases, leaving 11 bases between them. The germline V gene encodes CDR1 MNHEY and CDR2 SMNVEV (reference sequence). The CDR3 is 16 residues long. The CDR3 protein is CASSLRAVSSYNEQFF. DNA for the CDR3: TGTGCCAGCAGTTTACGCGCGGTTAGCTCCTACAATGAGCAGTTCTTC.